This paragraph reports one T cell receptor beta chain. Its antigen is unknown. No much larger clonotype is one base removed from it; base qualities were not supplied. The data were taken from a study of cytomegalovirus exposure and HLA in healthy donors (dated by TCRdb to about 2017). In terms of the full investigation: In an earlier analysis of under 600 of the donors, approximately 260 Gb of sequence data and about 110 million unique TCR beta sequences from roughly 200 million T cells were reported. An early release covering over 500 HLA-typed donors comprised about 290 gigabases of sequencing data and around 85 million unique TCR sequences. The genetic ancestry cluster associated with self-reported Caucasian donors included 81% of the roughly 360 genotyped donors. The study aimed to test whether cataloging public T cell receptors could reveal signatures of past pathogen exposure. The T cell repertoires of several hundred subjects were profiled by immunosequencing and related to cytomegalovirus serostatus. Besides the first cohort of around 700 subjects, a separate validation cohort made up of 120 or so different subjects was used. High-throughput TCR immunosequencing, statistical association of individual TCRs with disease status, and machine learning were combined to predict cytomegalovirus infection status. A later analysis re-examined previously published TCR beta repertoires from roughly 720 donors and added high-resolution HLA genotyping to investigate patterns of TCR occurrence. In the later analysis, no new phenotypic data were used to find candidate immune exposures; instead, reliance was placed on TCR beta sequences and their occurrence across donors. To decide whether each TCR beta V gene segment behaved as functional or pseudogenic, an earlier analysis of fewer than 750 of the donors relied on high-throughput TCR beta sequencing. Donor age, sex, ethnicity and CMV serostatus were collected together with the repertoire data. Genome-wide SNP genotypes for about three fifths of the roughly 670 donors were used in a later genetic analysis, which treated that subset as a discovery cohort. All discovery cohort repertoires had been generated using a single sequencing platform. Class I and class II HLA loci were covered by the typing at four-digit resolution. The number of typed donors differed by locus: about 620-640 for A, B, C, DRB1 and DQB1; 522 for DQA1; 606 for DPA1; and 450 to 480 for DPB1. Because of strong linkage in the cohort, roughly five DR-DQ haplotypes were treated as single units for association and clustering. Across approximately 400 genotyped donors of the cohort, an average of approximately 200,000 unique TCR beta nucleotide sequences per donor were sequenced, and 15% to 20% of those sequences were non-productive. Results the study describes overall, beyond this receptor: The classifier was reported to diagnose cytomegalovirus status with high specificity and sensitivity in both the original cohort and the validation cohort. According to a later analysis, TCR association rates differed among HLA loci, with DRB1 alleles showing the most associated TCRs and HLA-C alleles showing the fewest. A later analysis found that most CMV-associated TCR beta chains appeared HLA-restricted, with HLA associations seemingly driven largely by CMV exposure. The only immune exposure information available for the cohort was CMV serostatus. Specific HLA alleles were associated with 15,000 to 20,000 TCR beta sequences at a false discovery rate of 0.05 in a later analysis. Because the 87-base-pair reads could not distinguish some IMGT-functional V segments, including TRBV6-2 and TRBV6-3, those segments were excluded. Several of the top co-occurrence clusters appeared to be linked to parvovirus B19, influenza, CMV and Epstein-Barr virus, according to a later analysis. Sequencing depth was assumed to be roughly uniform across donors in the presence/absence analyses, though that assumption may not hold. In vitro tests confirmed that three of the cytomegalovirus-associated TCR beta chains recognize cytomegalovirus antigens. HLA typing was unavailable for some donors at each locus, so association tests used only the typed subset. When HLA alleles, especially DR and DQ, strongly co-occurred, attributing TCR associations to individual alleles was difficult. In a later genetic analysis, fewer N-insertions in productive TCRs were reported among donors in an Asian-associated ancestry cluster than the approximately 630-donor mean. The cohort was sequenced for TCR beta chains only, and without alpha or paired-chain data the features that could be detected were limited. An association between a missense DCLRE1C variant and V-gene and J-gene trimming of TCR beta chains was found in a later genetic analysis and replicated in an independent cohort. Compared with equally common non-associated chains, HLA-associated TCR beta chains in a later analysis were more clonally expanded and had lower generation probabilities. An earlier analysis of around 600 of the donors showed that most TCR beta V segments appeared in productive rearrangements either about 87% or about 30% of the time, which broadly matched IMGT annotations. A cluster of highly shared sequence variants was judged likely to represent a technical artifact of the sequencing pipeline. The authors suggested that the approach could potentially be extended to other disease states and immunological phenotypes. Correlated functional status among segregating V segments might reflect linkage disequilibrium, but an unknown experimental factor could not be ruled out. A further reported finding was that TCR beta sequences accurately predicted the HLA-A and HLA-B alleles for most subjects in the first cohort. Because counts were too low, 15 to 20 rarely observed V segments, including chromosome 9 orphons, were excluded from the earlier analysis of some 590 of the donors. Most TCR sequences were seen in very few donors, while some public TCRs were found in many individuals. The study listed 150 to 200 TCR beta chains as associated with cytomegalovirus.

The cohort comprised fewer than 700 healthy bone marrow donors. All cohort members were sampled while nominally healthy, although unrecorded immune exposures were likely present. The donor tested CMV seronegative, placing the donor among the 300 to 450 seronegative members of the cohort. A peripheral blood sample was provided by each donor, and peripheral blood mononuclear cells were used for TCR beta sequencing. Genomic DNA extraction from the blood cell samples was performed with the Qiagen DNeasy Blood Extraction Kit. Preparation of the library involved the immunoSEQ multiplex PCR assay. For the multiplex PCR, a mixture combining 60 forward primers for TCR Vbeta segments and 13 reverse primers for TCR Jbeta segments was used. The CDR3 region of rearranged TCR beta genes was amplified from genomic DNA with a multiplex PCR assay. Amplified TCR beta libraries were sequenced as 87-base-pair reads on the Illumina HiSeq System. Regarding the original processing steps: A later analysis counted about 82 million unique TCR beta chains across the 550 to 800 repertoires, and roughly 9.9 million of these chains were shared by at least two donors. To remove PCR and sequencing errors, raw reads were error-corrected and collapsed into unique sequences using a nearest-neighbor algorithm that merged closely related sequences. CDR3 sequences were aligned to IMGT reference sequences to assign V, D and J gene segments. Each retained sequence needed at least a six-nucleotide match to both a V gene segment and a J gene segment. Rearrangements were called productive when the CDR3 lacked stop codons and stayed in frame with V and J; all others were non-productive. Following IMGT convention, CDR3 was defined as the stretch from the second conserved V-encoded cysteine to the conserved J-encoded phenylalanine. The earlier analysis of 500 to 650 of the donors excluded any sequence lacking an unambiguous match to a single V gene segment. An earlier analysis of a few hundred of the donors called V segments functional above 56.7% productive rearrangements and segregating when the between-donor standard deviation exceeded 5%. A statistical classification framework was built for diagnosing cytomegalovirus status from the catalog of TCR beta chain sequences. A later analysis assigned V and J genes by comparing TCR nucleotide sequences with IMGT/GENE-DB human TR gene sequences. The TCRdist pipeline was used in a later analysis to assign CDR3 sequences and most-parsimonious VDJ recombination scenarios. In a later analysis, each TCR beta chain was defined by its CDR3 amino acid sequence together with its V-gene family, and reads without a unique V-gene family were excluded. To address suspected cross-contamination and a sequencing artifact, a later analysis removed a few hundred highly shared, low-generation-probability nucleotide sequences. A later analysis calculated a clonal expansion index for each public chain from normalized within-repertoire ranks of inferred template counts. A later analysis computed generation probabilities with a VDJ recombination model fitted to out-of-frame rearrangements, and checked the results against IGoR. Hypergeometric tests were used in a later analysis to score TCR-TCR, TCR-HLA and TCR-CMV co-occurrence, with a repertoire-size bias correction applied to the TCR pairs. False discovery rates were estimated in a later analysis by permuting HLA or CMV assignments 20 times. In a later analysis, co-occurring TCRs were grouped using DBSCAN, with TCRdist sequence similarity added in when clustering inside HLA-allele-positive subsets. For co-occurrence clustering, repertoires with fewer than 30,000 or more than 120,000 public chains were excluded, along with four or five repertoires with anomalous nucleotide sharing. Held by TCRdb, this immuneACCESS table contains in-frame sequences only and omits some clones. Under half of the omission traces to an unresolved V gene where checked; the cause of the rest is unknown. That table furnishes V, J and clone size, whereas the DNA furnished D and trimming. This sample holds some 150,000 clones; approximately 82% were observed only once. More than 1.2% of the sample is taken by the ten largest.

Based on the germline V gene (reference sequence), the CDR1 and CDR2 sequences are SGHNT and YYREEE. The V end loses 0 bases and the J end loses 6 bases, and a stretch of 10 bases separates them. The CDR3 covers 13 residues, taking in both the cysteine and the phenylalanine. Just CDR3 DNA is preserved here, 39 bases in frame from base 1. Sequencing was performed on PBMCs. This clonotype was sampled from a male donor in good health and CMV-seronegative. Recombination linked TRBV5-4 to TRBJ2-7, with a tentative D gene TRBD1 over 6 matching bases. The CDR3 region reads CASSLGVGGEQYF. The nucleotide sequence reads as follows: TGTGCCAGCAGCTTGGGGGTAGGGGGCGAGCAGTACTTC.